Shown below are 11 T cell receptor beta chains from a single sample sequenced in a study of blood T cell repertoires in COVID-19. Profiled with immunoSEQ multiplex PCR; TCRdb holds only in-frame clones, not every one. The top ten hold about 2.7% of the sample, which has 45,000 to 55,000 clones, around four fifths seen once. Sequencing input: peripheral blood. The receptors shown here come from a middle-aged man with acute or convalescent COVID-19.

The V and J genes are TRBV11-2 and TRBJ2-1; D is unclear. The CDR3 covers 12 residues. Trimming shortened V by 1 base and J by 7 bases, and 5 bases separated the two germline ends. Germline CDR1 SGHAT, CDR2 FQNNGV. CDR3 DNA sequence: TGTGCCAGCAGCTTAGGTGAGAATGAGCAGTTCTTC. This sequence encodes CASSLGENEQFF.

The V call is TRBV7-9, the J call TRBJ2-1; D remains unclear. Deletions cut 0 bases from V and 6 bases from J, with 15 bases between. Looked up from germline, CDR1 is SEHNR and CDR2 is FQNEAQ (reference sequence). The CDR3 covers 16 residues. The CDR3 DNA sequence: TGTGCCAGCAGCTTAGCGGGTTTAAGTAACAGCAATGAGCAGTTCTTC. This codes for CASSLAGLSNSNEQFF.

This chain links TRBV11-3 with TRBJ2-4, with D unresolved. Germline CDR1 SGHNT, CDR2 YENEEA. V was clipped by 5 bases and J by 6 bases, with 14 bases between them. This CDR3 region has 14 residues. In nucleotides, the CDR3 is TGTGCCAGCAGCCCCGGAGACGGAAGAAACATTCAGTACTTC. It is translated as CASSPGDGRNIQYF.

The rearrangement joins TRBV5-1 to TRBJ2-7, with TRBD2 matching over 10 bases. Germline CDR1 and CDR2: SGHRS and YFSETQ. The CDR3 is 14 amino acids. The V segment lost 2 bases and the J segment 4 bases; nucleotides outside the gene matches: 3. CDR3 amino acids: CASSFSSGSYEQYF. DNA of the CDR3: TGCGCCAGCAGCTTTTCTAGCGGGAGTTACGAGCAGTACTTC. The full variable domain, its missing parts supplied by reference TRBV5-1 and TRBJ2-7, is KAGVTQTPRYLIKTRGQQVTLSCSPISGHRSVSWYQQTPGQGLQFLFEYFSETQRNKGNFPGRFSGRQFSNSRSEMNVSTLELGDSALYLCASSFSSGSYEQYFGPGTRLTVT.

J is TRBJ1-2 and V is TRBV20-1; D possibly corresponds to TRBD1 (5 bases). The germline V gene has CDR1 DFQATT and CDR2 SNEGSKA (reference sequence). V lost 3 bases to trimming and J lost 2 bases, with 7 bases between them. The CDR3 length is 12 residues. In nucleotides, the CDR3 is TGCAGTGCTAGTCGACAGAACTATGGCTACACCTTC. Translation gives CSASRQNYGYTF.

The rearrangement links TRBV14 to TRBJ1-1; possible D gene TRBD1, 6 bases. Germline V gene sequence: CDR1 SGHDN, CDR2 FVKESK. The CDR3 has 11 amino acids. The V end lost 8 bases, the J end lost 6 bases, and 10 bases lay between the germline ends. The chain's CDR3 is CASEQGPEAFF. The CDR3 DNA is TGTGCCAGCGAACAGGGCCCTGAAGCTTTCTTT.

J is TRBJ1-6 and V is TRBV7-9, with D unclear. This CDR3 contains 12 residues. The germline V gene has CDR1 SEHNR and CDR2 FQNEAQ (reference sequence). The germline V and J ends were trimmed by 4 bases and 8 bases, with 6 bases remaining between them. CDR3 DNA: TGTGCCAGCAGCTGGGAGGATTCACCCCTCCACTTT. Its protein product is CASSWEDSPLHF.

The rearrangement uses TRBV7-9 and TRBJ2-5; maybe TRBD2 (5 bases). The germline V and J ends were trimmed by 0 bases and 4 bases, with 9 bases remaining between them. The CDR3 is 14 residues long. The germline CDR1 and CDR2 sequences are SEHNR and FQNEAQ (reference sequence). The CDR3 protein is CASSLAMGRETQYF. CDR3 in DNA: TGTGCCAGCAGCTTAGCGATGGGGAGAGAGACCCAGTACTTC.

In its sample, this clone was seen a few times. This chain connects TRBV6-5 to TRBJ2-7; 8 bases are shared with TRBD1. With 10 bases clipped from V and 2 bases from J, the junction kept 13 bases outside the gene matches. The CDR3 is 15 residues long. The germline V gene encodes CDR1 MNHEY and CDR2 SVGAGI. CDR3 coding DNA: TGTGCCACCGTTCCCCGACAGGGGCGCGCCTACGAGCAGTACTTC. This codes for CATVPRQGRAYEQYF.

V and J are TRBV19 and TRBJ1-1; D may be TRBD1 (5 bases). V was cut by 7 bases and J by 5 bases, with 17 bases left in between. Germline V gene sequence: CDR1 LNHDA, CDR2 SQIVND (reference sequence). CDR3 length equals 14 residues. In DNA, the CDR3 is TGTGCCAGTAACCGCCCGGGGGTTGGGACTGAAGCTTTCTTT. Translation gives CASNRPGVGTEAFF. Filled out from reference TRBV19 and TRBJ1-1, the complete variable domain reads DGGITQSPKYLFRKEGQNVTLSCEQNLNHDAMYWYRQDPGQGLRLIYYSQIVNDFQKGDIAEGYSVSREKKESFPLTVTSAQKNPTAFYLCASNRPGVGTEAFFGQGTRLTVV.

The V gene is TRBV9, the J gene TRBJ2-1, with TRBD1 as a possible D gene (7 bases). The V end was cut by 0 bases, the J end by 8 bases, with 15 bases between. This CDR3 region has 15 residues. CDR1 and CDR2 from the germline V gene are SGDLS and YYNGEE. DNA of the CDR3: TGTGCCAGCAGCGTAGGGAGGGGGCGTTTGGATGAGCAGTTCTTC. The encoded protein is CASSVGRGRLDEQFF.